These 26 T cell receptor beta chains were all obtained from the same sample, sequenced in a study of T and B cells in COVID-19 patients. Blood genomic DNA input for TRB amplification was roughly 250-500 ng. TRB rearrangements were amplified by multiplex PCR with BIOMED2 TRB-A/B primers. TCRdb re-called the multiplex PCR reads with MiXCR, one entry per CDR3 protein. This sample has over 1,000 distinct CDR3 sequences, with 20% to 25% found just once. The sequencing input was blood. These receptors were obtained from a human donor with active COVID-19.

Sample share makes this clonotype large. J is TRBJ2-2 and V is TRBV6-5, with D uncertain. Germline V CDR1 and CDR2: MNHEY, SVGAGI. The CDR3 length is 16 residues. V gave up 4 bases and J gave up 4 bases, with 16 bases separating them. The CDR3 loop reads CASSFFSGSPTGELFF. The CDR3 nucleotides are TGTGCCAGCAGTTTTTTTTCGGGCAGTCCCACCGGGGAGCTGTTTTTT.

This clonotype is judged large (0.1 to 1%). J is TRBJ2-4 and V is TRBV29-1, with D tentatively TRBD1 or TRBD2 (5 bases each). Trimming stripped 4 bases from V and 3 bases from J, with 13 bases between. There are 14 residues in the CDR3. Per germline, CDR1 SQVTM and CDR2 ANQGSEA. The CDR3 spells CSVGTTRGKNIQYF. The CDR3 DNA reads TGCAGCGTTGGGACAACCCGGGGCAAAAACATTCAGTACTTC.

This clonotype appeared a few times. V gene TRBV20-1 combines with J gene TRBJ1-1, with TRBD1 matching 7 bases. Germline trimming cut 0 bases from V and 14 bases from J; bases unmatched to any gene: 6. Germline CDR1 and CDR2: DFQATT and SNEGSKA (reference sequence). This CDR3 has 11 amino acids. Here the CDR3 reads CSARDATGQFF. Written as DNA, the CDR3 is TGCAGTGCTAGAGACGCGACAGGGCAGTTCTTT.

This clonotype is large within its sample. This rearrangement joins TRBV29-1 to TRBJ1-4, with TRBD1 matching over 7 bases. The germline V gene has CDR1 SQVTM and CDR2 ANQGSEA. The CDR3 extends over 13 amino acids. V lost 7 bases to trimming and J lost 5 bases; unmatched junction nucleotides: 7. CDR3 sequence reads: CSGNRGPNEKLFF. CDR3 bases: TGCAGCGGAAACAGGGGTCCGAATGAAAAACTGTTTTTT.

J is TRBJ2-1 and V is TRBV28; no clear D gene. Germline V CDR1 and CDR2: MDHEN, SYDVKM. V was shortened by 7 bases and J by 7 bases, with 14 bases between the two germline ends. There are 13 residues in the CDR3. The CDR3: CASTPSVANEQFF. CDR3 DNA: TGTGCCAGCACCCCCTCCGTGGCGAATGAGCAGTTCTTC.

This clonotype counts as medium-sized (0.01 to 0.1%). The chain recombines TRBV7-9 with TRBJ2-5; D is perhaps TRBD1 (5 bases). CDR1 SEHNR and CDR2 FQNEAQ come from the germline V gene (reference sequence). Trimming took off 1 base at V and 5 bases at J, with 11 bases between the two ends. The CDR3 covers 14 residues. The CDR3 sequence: CASSLDRPQETQYF. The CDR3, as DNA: TGTGCCAGCAGCTTAGACAGGCCCCAGGAGACCCAGTACTTC.

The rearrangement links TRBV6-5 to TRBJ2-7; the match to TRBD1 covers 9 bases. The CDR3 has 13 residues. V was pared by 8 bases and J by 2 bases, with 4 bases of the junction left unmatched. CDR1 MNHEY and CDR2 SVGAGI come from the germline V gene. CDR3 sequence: CASGNRGPYEQYF. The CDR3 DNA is TGTGCCAGCGGAAACAGGGGGCCCTACGAGCAGTACTTC.

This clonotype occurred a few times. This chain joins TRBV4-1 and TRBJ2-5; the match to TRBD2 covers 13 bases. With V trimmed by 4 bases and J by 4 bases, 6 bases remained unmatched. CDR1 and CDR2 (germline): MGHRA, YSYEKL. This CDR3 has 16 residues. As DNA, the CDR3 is TGCGCCAGCAGCCCTACTAGCGGGAGGGCCCCAGAGACCCAGTACTTC. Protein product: CASSPTSGRAPETQYF.

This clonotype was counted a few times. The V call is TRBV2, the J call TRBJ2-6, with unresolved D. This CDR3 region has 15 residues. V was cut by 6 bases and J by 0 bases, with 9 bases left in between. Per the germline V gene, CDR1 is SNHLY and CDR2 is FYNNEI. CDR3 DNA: TGTGCCAGCAGGGTACAGAGCTCTGGGGCCAACGTCCTGACTTTC. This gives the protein CASRVQSSGANVLTF.

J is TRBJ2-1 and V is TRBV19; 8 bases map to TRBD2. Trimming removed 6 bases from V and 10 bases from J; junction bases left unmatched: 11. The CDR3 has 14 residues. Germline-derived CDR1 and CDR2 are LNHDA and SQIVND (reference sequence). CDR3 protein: CASSGIAGREEQFF. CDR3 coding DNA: TGTGCCAGTAGCGGAATAGCGGGAAGGGAGGAGCAGTTCTTC. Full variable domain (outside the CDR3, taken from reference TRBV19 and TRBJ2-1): DGGITQSPKYLFRKEGQNVTLSCEQNLNHDAMYWYRQDPGQGLRLIYYSQIVNDFQKGDIAEGYSVSREKKESFPLTVTSAQKNPTAFYLCASSGIAGREEQFFGPGTRLTVL.

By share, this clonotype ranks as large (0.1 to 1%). CDR3 residues: CATSRDLDGPQHF. CDR3 nucleotides: TGTGCCACCAGCAGAGATCTAGATGGGCCCCAGCATTTT. J is TRBJ1-5 and V is TRBV15; D is ambiguous. CDR3 length equals 13 residues. CDR1 and CDR2 from the germline V gene are LNHNV and YYDKDF (reference sequence). V lost 0 bases and J 9 bases, leaving 9 bases between the germline ends.

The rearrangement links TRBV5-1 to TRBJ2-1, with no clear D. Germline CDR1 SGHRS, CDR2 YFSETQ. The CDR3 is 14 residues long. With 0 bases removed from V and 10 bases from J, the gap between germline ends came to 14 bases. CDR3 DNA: TGCGCCAGCAGCTTGGGGGAAGGGTTGTGGGAGCAGTTCTTC. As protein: CASSLGEGLWEQFF.

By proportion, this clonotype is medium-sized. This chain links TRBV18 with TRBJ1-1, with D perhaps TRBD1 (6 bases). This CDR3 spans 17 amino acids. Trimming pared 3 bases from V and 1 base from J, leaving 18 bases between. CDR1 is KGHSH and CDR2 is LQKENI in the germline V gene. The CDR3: CASSPSGQSLRNTEAFF. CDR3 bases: TGTGCCAGCTCACCCTCTGGACAGTCACTTAGGAACACTGAAGCTTTCTTT.

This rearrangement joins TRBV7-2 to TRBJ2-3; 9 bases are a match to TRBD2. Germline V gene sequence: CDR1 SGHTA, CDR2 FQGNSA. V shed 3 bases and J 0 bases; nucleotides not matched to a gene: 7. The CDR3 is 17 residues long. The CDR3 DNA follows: TGTGCCAGCAGCTTTGCGGCGGGAGGGCGAAGCACAGATACGCAGTATTTT. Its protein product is CASSFAAGGRSTDTQYF.

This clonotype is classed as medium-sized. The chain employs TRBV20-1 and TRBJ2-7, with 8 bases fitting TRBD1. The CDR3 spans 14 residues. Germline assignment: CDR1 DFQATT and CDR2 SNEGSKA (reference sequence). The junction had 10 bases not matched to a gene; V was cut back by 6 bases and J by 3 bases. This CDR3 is CSALTGTGFYEQYF. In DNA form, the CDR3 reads TGCAGTGCCCTGACCGGGACAGGATTCTACGAGCAGTACTTC.

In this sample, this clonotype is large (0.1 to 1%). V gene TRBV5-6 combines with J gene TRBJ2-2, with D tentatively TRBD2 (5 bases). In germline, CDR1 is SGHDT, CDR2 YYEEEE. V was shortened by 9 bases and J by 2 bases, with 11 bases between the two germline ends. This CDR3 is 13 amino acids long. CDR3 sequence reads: CATGRLNTGELFF. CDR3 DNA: TGTGCCACCGGAAGACTAAACACCGGGGAGCTGTTTTTT. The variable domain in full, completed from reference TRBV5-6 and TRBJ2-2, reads DAGVTQSPTHLIKTRGQQVTLRCSPKSGHDTVSWYQQALGQGPQFIFQYYEEEERQRGNFPDRFSGHQFPNYSSELNVNALLLGDSALYLCATGRLNTGELFFGEGSRLTVL.

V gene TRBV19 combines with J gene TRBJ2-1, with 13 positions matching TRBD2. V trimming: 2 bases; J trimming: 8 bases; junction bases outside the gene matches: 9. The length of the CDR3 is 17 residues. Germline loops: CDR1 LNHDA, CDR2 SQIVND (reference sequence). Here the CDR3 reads CASSIQGGLAGRDEQFF. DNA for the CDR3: TGTGCCAGTAGTATACAAGGGGGACTAGCGGGAAGGGATGAGCAGTTCTTC. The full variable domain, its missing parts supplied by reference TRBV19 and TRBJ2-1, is DGGITQSPKYLFRKEGQNVTLSCEQNLNHDAMYWYRQDPGQGLRLIYYSQIVNDFQKGDIAEGYSVSREKKESFPLTVTSAQKNPTAFYLCASSIQGGLAGRDEQFFGPGTRLTVL.

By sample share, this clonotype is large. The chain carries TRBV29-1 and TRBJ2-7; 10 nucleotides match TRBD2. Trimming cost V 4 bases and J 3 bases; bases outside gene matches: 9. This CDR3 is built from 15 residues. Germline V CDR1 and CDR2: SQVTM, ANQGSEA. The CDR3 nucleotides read TGCAGCGTTGTGGGCGAGCGGGAGGGCGACTACGAGCAGTACTTC. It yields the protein CSVVGEREGDYEQYF.

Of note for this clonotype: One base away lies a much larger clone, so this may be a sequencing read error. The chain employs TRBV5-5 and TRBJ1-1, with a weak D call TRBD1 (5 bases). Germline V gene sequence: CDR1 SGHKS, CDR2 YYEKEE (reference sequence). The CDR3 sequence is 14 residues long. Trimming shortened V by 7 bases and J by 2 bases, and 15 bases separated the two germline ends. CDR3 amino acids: CASGRGGINTEAFF. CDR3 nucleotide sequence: TGTGCCAGCGGGAGGGGAGGCATAAACACTGAAGCTTTCTTT.

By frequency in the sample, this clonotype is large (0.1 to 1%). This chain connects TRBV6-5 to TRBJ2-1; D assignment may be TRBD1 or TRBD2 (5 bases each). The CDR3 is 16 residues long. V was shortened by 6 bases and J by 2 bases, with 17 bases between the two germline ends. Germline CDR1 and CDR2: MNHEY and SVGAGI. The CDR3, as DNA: TGTGCCAGCAGAGGGAGCCTCCAGGGCCCCTACAATGAGCAGTTCTTC. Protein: CASRGSLQGPYNEQFF.

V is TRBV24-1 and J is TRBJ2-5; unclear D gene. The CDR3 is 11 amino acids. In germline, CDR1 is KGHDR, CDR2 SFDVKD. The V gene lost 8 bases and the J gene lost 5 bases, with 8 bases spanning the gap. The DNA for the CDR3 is TGTGCCACCACTCACGGTGAGACCCAGTACTTC. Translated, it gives CATTHGETQYF.

CDR3 sequence (DNA): TGTGCCAGCAGCCAAGGCGGGCAGAGGGGGGCCGGAGAGACCCAGTACTTC. Translated: CASSQGGQRGAGETQYF. The V and J genes are TRBV4-2 and TRBJ2-5, with D possibly called TRBD1 or TRBD2 (6 bases each). The CDR3 has 17 amino acids. From germline, CDR1 is LGHNA and CDR2 YNFKEQ. Trimming pared 1 base from V and 4 bases from J, leaving 19 bases between.

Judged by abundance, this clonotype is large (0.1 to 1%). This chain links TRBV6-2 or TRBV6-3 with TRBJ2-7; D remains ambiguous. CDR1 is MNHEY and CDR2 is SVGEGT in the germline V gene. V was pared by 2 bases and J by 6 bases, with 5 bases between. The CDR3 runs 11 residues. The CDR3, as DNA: TGTGCCAGCAGTTACGATGGCGAGCAGTACTTC. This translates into CASSYDGEQYF.

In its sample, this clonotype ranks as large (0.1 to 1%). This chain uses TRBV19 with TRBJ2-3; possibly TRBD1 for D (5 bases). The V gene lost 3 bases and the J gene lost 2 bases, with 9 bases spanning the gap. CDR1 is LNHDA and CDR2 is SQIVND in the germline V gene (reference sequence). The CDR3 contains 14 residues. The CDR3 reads CASSMGQITDTQYF. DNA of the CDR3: TGTGCCAGTAGTATGGGGCAGATCACAGATACGCAGTATTTT.

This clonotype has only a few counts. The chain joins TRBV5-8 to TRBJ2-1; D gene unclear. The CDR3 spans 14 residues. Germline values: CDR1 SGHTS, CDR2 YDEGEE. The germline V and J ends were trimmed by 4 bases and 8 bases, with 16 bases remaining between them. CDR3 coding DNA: TGTGCCAGCAGCCCCACCACGGGCCCCGATGAGCAGTTCTTC. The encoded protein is CASSPTTGPDEQFF. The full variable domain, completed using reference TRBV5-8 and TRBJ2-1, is EAGVTQSPTHLIKTRGQQATLRCSPISGHTSVYWYQQALGLGLQFLLWYDEGEERNRGNFPPRFSGRQFPNYSSELNVNALELEDSALYLCASSPTTGPDEQFFGPGTRLTVL.

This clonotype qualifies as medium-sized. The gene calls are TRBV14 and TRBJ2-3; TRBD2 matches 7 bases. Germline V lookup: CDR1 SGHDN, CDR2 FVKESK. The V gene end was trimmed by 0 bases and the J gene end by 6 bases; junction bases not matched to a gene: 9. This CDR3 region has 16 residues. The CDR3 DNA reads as TGTGCCAGCAGCCAAGATCTGGAGGTCGGGAGGGATACGCAGTATTTT. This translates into CASSQDLEVGRDTQYF. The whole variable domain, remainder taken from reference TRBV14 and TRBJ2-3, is EAGVTQFPSHSVIEKGQTVTLRCDPISGHDNLYWYRRVMGKEIKFLLHFVKESKQDESGMPNNRFLAERTGGTYSTLKVQPAELEDSGVYFCASSQDLEVGRDTQYFGPGTRLTVL.